The clone carrying this T cell receptor beta chain was detected only once. Its antigen is as yet unknown. Trimming took off 6 bases at V and 9 bases at J, with 6 bases between the two ends. The germline gives CDR1 LNHDA, CDR2 SQIVND (reference sequence). The CDR3 sequence is 11 residues long. This sample was included in a study of cytomegalovirus exposure and HLA in healthy donors. General observations from the study: An ancestry cluster, one associated with Asian ancestry, reportedly showed fewer N-insertions than the roughly 700-donor mean in a later analysis.

The study ran its PCR with 60 Vbeta and 13 Jbeta primers. Measured with immunoSEQ multiplex PCR; TCRdb has only the in-frame clones, and not every one. The sample consists of over 150,000 clones, 85% of them appearing once. Source material: PBMCs. The sequence was obtained from a boy aged 2 to 10 in good health and CMV-seronegative. The rearrangement uses TRBV19 and TRBJ1-6; D remains ambiguous. CDR3 loop: CASSEGSPLHF. For the CDR3, the DNA is TGTGCCAGTAGCGAGGGTTCACCCCTCCACTTT.